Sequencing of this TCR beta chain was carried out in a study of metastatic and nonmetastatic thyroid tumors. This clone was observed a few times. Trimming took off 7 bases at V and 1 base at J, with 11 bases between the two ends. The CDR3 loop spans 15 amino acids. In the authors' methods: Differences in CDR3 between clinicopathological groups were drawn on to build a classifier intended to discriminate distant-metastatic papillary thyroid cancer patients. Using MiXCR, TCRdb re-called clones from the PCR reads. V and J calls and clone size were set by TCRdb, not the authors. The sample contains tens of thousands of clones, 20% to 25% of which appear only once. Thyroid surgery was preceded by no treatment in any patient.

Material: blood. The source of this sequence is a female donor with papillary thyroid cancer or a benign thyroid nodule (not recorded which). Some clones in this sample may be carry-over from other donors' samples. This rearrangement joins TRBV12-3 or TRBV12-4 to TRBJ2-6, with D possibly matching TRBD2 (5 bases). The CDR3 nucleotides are TGTGCCAGCATCTCCGGGGAGTCTGGGGCCAACGTCCTGACTTTC. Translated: CASISGESGANVLTF.